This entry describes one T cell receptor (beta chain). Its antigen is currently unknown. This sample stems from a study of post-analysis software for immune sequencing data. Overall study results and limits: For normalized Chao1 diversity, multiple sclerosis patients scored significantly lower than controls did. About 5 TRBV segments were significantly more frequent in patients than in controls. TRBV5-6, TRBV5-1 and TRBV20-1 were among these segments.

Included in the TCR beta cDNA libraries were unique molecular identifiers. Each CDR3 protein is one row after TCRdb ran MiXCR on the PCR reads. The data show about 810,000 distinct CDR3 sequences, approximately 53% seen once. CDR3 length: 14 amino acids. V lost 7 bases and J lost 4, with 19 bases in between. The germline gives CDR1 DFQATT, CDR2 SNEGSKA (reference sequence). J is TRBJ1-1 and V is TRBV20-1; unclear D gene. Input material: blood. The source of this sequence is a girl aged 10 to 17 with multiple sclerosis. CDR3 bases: TGCAGTGTCAAGATGGGTACCATGAGCACTGAAGCTTTCTTT. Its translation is CSVKMGTMSTEAFF.